These 2 T cell receptor beta chains were all obtained from the same sample, sequenced in a study of regulatory T cells in long-lasting Graves disease (dated by TCRdb to the early 2020s). The sample's time point, from its label and the paper: newly diagnosed GD, antithyroid drugs for less than 3 months. RNA was extracted from PBMCs in TRIzol for both TCR sequencing and RNA sequencing. The library was made by multiplex PCR. Sequencing was carried out with an Illumina HiSeq 4000. To build TCR beta libraries, CDR3 regions were amplified by Arm-PCR using iRepertoire HTBI primers. TCRdb passed the public sequencing reads through fastp at Q25 and MiXCR, retaining productive beta sequences. Every CDR3 protein is listed once, alongside the most common genes and DNA of its rows. This sample gives about 420,000 distinct CDR3 sequences in total; roughly 15% of them show up just once. The biggest ten clones account for about a quarter of the sample.

Separately, the same data were catalogued under a study of T cells in Graves' hyperthyroidism and ophthalmopathy.

Sequenced here: peripheral blood mononuclear cells (PBMCs), sampled at new diagnosis, from a patient treated with antithyroid drugs. These receptors all come from a young woman with Graves disease. Donor details come from another sample of the same person, matched by shared clones.

This clonotype was seen repeatedly, ten times or more. V is TRBV6-2 or TRBV6-3 and J is TRBJ1-5, with D possibly TRBD1 on 6 matching bases. Germline-derived CDR1 and CDR2 are MNHEY and SVGEGT. V shed 7 bases and J shed 5 bases, with 18 bases lying between them. The length of the CDR3 is 15 residues. The CDR3 nucleotides read TGTGCCAGCAACAGGGAAGGGGGTTGGGATCAGCCCCAGCATTTT. This translates into CASNREGGWDQPQHF.

This chain links TRBV7-6 with TRBJ1-3; tentative D call: TRBD1 (6 bases). The V gene lost 2 bases and the J gene lost 4 bases, with 18 bases spanning the gap. In germline, CDR1 is SGHVS, CDR2 FNYEAQ. CDR3 length: 17 amino acids. This CDR3 is CASSLLSQGWAGNTIYF. The CDR3 region has the DNA TGTGCCAGCAGCTTATTATCACAGGGTTGGGCAGGAAACACCATATATTTT.